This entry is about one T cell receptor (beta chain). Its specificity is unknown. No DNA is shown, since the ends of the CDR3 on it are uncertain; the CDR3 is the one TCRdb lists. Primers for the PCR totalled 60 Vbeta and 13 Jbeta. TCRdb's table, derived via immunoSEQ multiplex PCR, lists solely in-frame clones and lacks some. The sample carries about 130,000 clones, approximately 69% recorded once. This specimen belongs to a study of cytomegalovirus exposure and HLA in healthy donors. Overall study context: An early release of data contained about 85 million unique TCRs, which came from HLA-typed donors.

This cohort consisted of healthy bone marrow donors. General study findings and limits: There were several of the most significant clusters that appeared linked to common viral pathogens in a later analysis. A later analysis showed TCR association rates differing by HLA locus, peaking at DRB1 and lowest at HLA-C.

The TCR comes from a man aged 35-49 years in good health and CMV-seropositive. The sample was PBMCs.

The CDR3: CASSSSDRGREQYF. V gene TRBV6-6 combines with J gene TRBJ2-7; TRBD1 is the table's D call, not checked against the DNA. CDR1 is MNHNY and CDR2 is SVGAGI in the germline V gene (reference sequence). A total of 14 residues make up the CDR3, ends included.